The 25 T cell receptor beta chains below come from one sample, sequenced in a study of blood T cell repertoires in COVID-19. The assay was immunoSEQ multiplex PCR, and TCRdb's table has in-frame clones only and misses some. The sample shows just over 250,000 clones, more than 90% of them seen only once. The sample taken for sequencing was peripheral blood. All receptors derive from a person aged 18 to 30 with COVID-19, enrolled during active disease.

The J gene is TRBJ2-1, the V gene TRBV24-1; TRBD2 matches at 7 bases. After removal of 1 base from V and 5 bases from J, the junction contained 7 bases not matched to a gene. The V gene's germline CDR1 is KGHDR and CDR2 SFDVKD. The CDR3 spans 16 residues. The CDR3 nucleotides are TGTGCCACCAGTGATTTAGGAGCGGGACGGAACAATGAGCAGTTCTTC. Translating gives CATSDLGAGRNNEQFF.

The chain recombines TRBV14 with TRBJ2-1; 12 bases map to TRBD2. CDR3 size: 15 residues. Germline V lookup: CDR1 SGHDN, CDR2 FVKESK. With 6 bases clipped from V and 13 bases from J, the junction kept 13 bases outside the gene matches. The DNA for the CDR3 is TGTGCCAGCAGGTCGACTAGCGGGAGATTTAACACCCAGTTCTTC. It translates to CASRSTSGRFNTQFF.

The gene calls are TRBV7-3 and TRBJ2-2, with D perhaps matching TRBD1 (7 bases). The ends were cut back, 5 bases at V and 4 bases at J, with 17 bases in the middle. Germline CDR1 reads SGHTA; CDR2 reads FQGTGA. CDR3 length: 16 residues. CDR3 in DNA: TGTGCCAGCAGCCCACAGGGGCAGGGGGGCACCGGGGAGCTGTTTTTT. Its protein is CASSPQGQGGTGELFF.

The CDR3 region is CASSLVGGAYEQYF. CDR3 nucleotides: TGTGCCAGCAGCTTGGTGGGAGGGGCCTACGAGCAGTACTTC. This sequence joins TRBV7-2 and TRBJ2-7; 7 bases are shared with TRBD2. The germline V gene has CDR1 SGHTA and CDR2 FQGNSA. The CDR3 loop spans 14 amino acids. Germline trimming cut 3 bases from V and 2 bases from J; bases unmatched to any gene: 4.

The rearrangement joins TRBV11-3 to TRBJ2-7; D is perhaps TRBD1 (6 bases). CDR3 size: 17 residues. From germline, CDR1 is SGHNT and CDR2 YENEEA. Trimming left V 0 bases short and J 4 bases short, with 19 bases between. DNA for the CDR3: TGTGCCAGCAGCTTAGATCGTTTCAGGGGATCCTGGTACGAGCAGTACTTC. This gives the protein CASSLDRFRGSWYEQYF.

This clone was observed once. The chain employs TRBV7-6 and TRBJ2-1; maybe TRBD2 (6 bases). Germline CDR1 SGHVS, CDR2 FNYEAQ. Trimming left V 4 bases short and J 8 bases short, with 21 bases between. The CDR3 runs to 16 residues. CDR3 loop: CASSSYRTGTGDEQFF. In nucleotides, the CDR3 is TGTGCCAGCAGCTCCTATCGCACGGGGACGGGGGATGAGCAGTTCTTC.

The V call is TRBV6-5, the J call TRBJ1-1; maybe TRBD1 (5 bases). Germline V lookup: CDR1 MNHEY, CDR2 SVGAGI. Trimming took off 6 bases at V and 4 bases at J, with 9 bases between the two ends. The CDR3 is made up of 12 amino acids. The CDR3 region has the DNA TGTGCCAGCAGCCCCCAGGGCACTGAAGCTTTCTTT. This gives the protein CASSPQGTEAFF.

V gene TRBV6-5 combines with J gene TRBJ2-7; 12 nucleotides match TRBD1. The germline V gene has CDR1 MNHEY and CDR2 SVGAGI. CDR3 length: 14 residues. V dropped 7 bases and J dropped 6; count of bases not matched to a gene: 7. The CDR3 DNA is TGTGCCAGCATGGGACAGGGGGCGCGTGGCGAGCAGTACTTC. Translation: CASMGQGARGEQYF.

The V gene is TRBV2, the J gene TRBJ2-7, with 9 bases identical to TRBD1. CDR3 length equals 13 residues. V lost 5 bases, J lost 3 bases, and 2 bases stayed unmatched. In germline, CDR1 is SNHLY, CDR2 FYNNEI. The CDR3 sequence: CASSPDRGYEQYF. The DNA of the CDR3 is TGTGCCAGCAGTCCGGACAGGGGCTACGAGCAGTACTTC.

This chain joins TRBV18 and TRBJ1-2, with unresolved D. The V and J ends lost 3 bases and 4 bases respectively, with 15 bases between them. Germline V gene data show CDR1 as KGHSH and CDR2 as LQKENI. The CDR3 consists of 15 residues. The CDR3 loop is CASSPTADYGYGYTF. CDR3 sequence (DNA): TGTGCCAGCTCACCTACAGCCGATTACGGCTATGGCTACACCTTC.

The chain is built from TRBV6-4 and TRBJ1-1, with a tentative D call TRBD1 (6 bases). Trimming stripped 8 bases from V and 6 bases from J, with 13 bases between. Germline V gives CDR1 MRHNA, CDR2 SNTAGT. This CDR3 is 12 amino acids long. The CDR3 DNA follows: TGTGCCAGCGTGCGGGAGGGGGCTGAAGCTTTCTTT. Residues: CASVREGAEAFF.

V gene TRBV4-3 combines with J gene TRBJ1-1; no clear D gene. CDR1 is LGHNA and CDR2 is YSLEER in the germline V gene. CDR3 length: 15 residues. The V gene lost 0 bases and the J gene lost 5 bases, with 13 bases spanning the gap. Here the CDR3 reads CASSQDGGGLTEAFF. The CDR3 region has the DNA TGCGCCAGCAGCCAAGATGGTGGAGGGCTGACTGAAGCTTTCTTT.

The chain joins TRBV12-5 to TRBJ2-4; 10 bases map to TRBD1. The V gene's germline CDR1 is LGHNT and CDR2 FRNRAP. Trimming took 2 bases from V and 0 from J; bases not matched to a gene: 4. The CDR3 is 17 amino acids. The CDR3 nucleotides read TGTGCTAGTGGTTTGAGACAGGGGGCGGTAGCCAAAAACATTCAGTACTTC. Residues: CASGLRQGAVAKNIQYF.

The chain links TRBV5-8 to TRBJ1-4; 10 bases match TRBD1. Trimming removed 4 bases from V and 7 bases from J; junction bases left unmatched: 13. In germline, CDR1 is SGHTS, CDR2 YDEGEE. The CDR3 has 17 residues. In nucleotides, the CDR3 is TGTGCCAGCAGCATAGGGACAGGGGCCGTTTGGGTTGAAAAACTGTTTTTT. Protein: CASSIGTGAVWVEKLFF.

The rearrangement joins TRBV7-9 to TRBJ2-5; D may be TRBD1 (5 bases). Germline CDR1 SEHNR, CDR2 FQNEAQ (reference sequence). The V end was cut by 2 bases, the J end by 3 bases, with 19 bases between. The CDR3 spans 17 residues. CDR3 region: CASSLFTFSGWEETQYF. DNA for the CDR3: TGTGCCAGCAGCTTATTCACATTCTCAGGGTGGGAAGAGACCCAGTACTTC.

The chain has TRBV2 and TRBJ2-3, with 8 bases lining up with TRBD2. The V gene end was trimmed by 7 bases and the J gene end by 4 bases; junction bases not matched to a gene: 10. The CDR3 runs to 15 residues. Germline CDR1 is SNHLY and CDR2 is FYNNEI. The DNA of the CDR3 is TGTGCCAGCATAGAAGATAGCGGGACGTCAGATACGCAGTATTTT. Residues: CASIEDSGTSDTQYF.

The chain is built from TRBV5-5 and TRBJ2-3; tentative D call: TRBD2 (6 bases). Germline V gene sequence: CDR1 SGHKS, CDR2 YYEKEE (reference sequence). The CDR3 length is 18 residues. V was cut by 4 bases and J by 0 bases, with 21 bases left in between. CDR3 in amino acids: CASSLASEALSSTDTQYF. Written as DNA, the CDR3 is TGTGCCAGCAGCCTTGCTAGCGAGGCTCTTTCTAGCACAGATACGCAGTATTTT.

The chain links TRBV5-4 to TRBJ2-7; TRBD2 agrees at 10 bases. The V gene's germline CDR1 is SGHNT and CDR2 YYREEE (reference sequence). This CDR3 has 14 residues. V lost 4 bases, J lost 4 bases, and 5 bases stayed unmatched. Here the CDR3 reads CASSRAGGDYEQYF. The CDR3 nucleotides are TGTGCCAGCAGCAGAGCGGGAGGGGATTACGAGCAGTACTTC.

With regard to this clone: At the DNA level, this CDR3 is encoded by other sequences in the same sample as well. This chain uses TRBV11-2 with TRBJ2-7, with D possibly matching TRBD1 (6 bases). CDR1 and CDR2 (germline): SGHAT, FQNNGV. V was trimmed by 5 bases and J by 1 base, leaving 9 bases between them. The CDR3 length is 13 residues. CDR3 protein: CASSLGQSYEQYF. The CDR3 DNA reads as TGTGCCAGCAGCCTTGGACAGTCCTACGAGCAGTACTTC.

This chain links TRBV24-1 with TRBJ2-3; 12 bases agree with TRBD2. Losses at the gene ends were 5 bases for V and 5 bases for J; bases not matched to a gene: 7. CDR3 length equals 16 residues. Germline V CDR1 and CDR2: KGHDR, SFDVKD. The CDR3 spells CATSAASGRVGDTQYF. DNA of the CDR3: TGTGCCACCAGTGCGGCTAGCGGGAGGGTCGGAGATACGCAGTATTTT.

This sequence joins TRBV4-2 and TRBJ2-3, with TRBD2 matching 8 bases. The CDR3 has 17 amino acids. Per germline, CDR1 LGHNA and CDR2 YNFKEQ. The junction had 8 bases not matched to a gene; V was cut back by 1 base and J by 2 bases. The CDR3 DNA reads TGTGCCAGCAGCCAAGGGCACAGGACTAGCCCCACAGATACGCAGTATTTT. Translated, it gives CASSQGHRTSPTDTQYF.

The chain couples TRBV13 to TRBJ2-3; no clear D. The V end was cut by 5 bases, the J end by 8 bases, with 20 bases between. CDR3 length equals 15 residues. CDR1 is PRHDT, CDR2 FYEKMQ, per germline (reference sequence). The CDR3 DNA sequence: TGTGCCAGCAGCCAGCCTTCCCGCGGTCTGGGTACGCAGTATTTT. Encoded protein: CASSQPSRGLGTQYF.

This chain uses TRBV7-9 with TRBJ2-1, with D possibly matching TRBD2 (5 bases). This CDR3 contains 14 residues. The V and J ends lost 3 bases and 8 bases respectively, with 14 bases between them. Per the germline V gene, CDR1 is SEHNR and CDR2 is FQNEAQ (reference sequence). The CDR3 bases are TGTGCCAGCAGCTTCGGACTGCTGTTCGATGAGCAGTTCTTC. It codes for CASSFGLLFDEQFF.

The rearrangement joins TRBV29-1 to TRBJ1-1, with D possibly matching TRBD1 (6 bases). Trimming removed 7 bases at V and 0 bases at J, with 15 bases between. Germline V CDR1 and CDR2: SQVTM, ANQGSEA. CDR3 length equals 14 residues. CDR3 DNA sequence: TGCAGCGATCCCAGGGGTCCGATGAACACTGAAGCTTTCTTT. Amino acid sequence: CSDPRGPMNTEAFF.

The CDR3 spells CASSYPPREGLSYEQYF. The DNA for the CDR3 is TGTGCCAGCAGTTACCCCCCCCGGGAAGGGCTCTCCTACGAGCAGTACTTC. V gene TRBV6-2 or TRBV6-3 combines with J gene TRBJ2-7; TRBD2 is a possible D gene (5 bases). V shed 2 bases and J shed 0 bases, with 17 bases lying between them. The CDR3 has 17 amino acids. The germline V gene has CDR1 MNHEY and CDR2 SVGEGT.